This record concerns one T cell receptor (beta chain) sequence. This record belongs to a study of blood T cell repertoires in COVID-19. TCRdb keeps only in-frame clones here, not all; method: immunoSEQ multiplex PCR. The sample has about 80,000 clones, approximately 80% seen once. CDR1 is LNHDA, CDR2 SQIVND, per germline (reference sequence). Trimming at V came to 3 bases and at J to 8 bases, leaving 6 bases not matched to a gene. The CDR3 totals 15 residues. V and J are TRBV19 and TRBJ1-4; 10 bases agree with TRBD1. The sample comprised peripheral blood. This clonotype was obtained from a woman between 65 and 79 years old with acute or convalescent COVID-19. As DNA, the CDR3 is TGTGCCAGTAGTATTCGGGACAGGGGAGACGAAAAACTGTTTTTT. Amino acids: CASSIRDRGDEKLFF. The whole variable domain, filled in from reference TRBV19 and TRBJ1-4, reads DGGITQSPKYLFRKEGQNVTLSCEQNLNHDAMYWYRQDPGQGLRLIYYSQIVNDFQKGDIAEGYSVSREKKESFPLTVTSAQKNPTAFYLCASSIRDRGDEKLFFGSGTQLSVL.